This T cell receptor beta chain appears in the sequencing data of a study of blood T cells in healthy people across ages. Points from the study as a whole: Naive T cell percentage showed a strong correlation with the diversity of TCR beta. Per million T cells, TCR beta diversity dropped about linearly as age rose. Relative to aged donors, long-lived donors carried more naive CD4+ cells and displayed higher diversity.

On this clonotype itself: What it binds is not known.

Next came a second PCR, run for about 6 to 11 cycles, which used a sample-barcoded 5' primer along with a J-beta primer mix. TCRdb reanalysed the 5' RACE reads using MiXCR and keeps one entry per CDR3 protein. Found here are 550,000 to 650,000 distinct CDR3 sequences, roughly 31% of them singletons; the top ten hold around 14%. Sequenced material: blood. This clonotype originated in a woman over 75 in good health.

The CDR3 sequence: CASSENRARGNQPQHF. The DNA of the CDR3 is TGTGCCAGCAGTGAGAACAGGGCAAGAGGGAATCAGCCCCAGCATTTT. The gene calls are TRBV6-1 and TRBJ1-5, with D perhaps TRBD1 (6 bases). Deletions cut 3 bases from V and 4 bases from J, with 16 bases between. CDR1 is MNHNS, CDR2 SASEGT, per germline. This CDR3 has 16 amino acids.